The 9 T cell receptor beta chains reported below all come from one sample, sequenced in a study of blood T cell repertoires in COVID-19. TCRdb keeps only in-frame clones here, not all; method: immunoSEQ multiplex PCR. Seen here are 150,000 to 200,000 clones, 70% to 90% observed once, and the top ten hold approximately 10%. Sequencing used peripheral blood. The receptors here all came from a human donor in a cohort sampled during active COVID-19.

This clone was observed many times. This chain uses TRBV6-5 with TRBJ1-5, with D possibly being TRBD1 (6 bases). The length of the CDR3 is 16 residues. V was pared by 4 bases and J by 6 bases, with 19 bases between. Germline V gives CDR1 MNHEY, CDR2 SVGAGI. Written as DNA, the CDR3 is TGTGCCAGCAGTTCCCAAACAGGGCTCTCAGCTCAGCCCCAGCATTTT. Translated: CASSSQTGLSAQPQHF.

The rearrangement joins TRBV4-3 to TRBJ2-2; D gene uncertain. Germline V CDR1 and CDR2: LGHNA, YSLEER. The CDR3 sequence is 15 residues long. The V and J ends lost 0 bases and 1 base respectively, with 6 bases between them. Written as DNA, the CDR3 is TGCGCCAGCAGCCAAGACAGGATGAACACCGGGGAGCTGTTTTTT. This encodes CASSQDRMNTGELFF.

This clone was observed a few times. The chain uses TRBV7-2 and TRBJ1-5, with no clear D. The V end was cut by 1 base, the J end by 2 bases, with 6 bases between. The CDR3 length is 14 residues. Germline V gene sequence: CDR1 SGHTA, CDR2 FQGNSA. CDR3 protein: CASSLGHRNQPQHF. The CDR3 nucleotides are TGTGCCAGCAGCTTAGGGCACCGCAATCAGCCCCAGCATTTT.

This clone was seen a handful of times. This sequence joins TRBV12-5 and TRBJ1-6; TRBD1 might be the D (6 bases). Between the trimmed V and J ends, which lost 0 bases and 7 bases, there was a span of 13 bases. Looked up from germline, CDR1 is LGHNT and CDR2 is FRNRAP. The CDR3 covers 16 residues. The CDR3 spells CASGLVARGRNSPLHF. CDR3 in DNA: TGTGCTAGTGGTTTGGTTGCGCGGGGGCGGAATTCACCCCTCCACTTT.

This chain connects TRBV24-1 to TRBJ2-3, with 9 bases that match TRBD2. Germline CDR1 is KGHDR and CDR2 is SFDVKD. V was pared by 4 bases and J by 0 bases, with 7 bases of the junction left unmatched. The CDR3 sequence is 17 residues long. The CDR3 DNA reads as TGTGCCACCAGTGACTGTATTACTAGCGGGAGCACAGATACGCAGTATTTT. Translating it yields CATSDCITSGSTDTQYF.

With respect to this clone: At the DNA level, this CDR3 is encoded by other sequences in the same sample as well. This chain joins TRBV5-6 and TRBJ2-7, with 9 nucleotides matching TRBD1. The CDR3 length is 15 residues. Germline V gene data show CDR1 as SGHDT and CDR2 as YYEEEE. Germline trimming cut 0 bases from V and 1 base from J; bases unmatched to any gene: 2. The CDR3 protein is CASSLGGQGSYEQYF. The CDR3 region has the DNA TGTGCCAGCAGCTTGGGGGGACAGGGATCCTACGAGCAGTACTTC.

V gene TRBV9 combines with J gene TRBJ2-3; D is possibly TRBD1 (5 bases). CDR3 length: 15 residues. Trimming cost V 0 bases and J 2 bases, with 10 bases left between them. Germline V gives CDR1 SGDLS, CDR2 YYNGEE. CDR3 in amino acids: CASSVDTGYTDTQYF. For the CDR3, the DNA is TGTGCCAGCAGCGTAGACACAGGATACACAGATACGCAGTATTTT.

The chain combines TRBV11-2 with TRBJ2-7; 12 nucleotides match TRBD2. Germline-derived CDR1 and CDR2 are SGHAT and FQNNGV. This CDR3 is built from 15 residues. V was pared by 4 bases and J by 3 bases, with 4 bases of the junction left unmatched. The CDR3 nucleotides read TGTGCCAGCAGCTCACTAGCGGGGGGTGGCTACGAGCAGTACTTC. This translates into CASSSLAGGGYEQYF.

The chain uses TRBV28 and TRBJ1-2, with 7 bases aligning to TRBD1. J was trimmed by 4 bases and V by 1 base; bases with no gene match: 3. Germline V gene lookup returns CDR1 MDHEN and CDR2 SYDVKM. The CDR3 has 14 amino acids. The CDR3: CASSLSAGGYGYTF. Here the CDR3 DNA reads TGTGCCAGCAGTTTATCGGCAGGGGGCTATGGCTACACCTTC.